A selection of T cell receptor beta chains follows, all from one sample in a study of regulatory T cells in long-lasting Graves disease. TCRdb analysed the multiplex PCR reads with MiXCR anew, one entry per CDR3 protein. The data show around 480,000 distinct CDR3 sequences, about 16% seen once. These data were likewise used in another study, on T cells in Graves' hyperthyroidism and ophthalmopathy.

The material was peripheral blood mononuclear cells (PBMCs), obtained at new diagnosis, from a patient treated with antithyroid drugs. These receptors came from a woman aged 35 to 59 with Graves disease. CDR3s include the opening cysteine and the closing phenylalanine or tryptophan. The order of the fields is clone size, V gene, J gene, D gene, CDR3 DNA, CDR3 protein. A D gene is named only where the DNA matches it firmly. Some rows mark clone size as missing; the rest say once, few, many or name a class of expanded clone.

>NA|TRBV20-1|TRBJ1-1|NA
TGCAGTGCAGCGCGGGACGTTACTGAAGCTTTCTTT
CSAARDVTEAFF
>NA|TRBV4-1|TRBJ1-1|NA
TGCGCCAGCAGCCCGATCTACGGCCCGAACACTGAAGCTTTCTTT
CASSPIYGPNTEAFF
>NA|TRBV5-4|TRBJ1-2|TRBD1
TGTGCCAGCAGCTCGGGGGACAGATATGGCTACACCTTC
CASSSGDRYGYTF
>many|TRBV12-3/TRBV12-4|TRBJ1-2|NA
TGTGCCAGCACCCTCGGAGGGCCCTATGGCTACACCTTC
CASTLGGPYGYTF
>many|TRBV12-3/TRBV12-4|TRBJ1-1|NA
TGTGCCAGCAGTTTGTTTGATATGTCCTTCACTGAAGCTTTCTTT
CASSLFDMSFTEAFF
>many|TRBV3-1|TRBJ2-5|TRBD1
TGTGCCAGCAGCCGACCTCGGACAGGGGGAGGGGAGACCCAGTACTTC
CASSRPRTGGGETQYF
>once|TRBV4-1|TRBJ1-4|NA
TGCGCCAGCAGCCAAGAGGGGGAAGAAAAACTGTTTTTT
CASSQEGEEKLFF
>NA|TRBV7-2|TRBJ1-2|NA
TGTGCCAGCAGTCCCCGAGGCGGACAGATCTATGGCTACACCTTC
CASSPRGGQIYGYTF
>NA|TRBV19|TRBJ2-1|TRBD1
TGTGCCAGTAGTATAGATCTATTGGGGACAGGGGCGTACAATGAGCAGTTCTTC
CASSIDLLGTGAYNEQFF
>NA|TRBV6-5|TRBJ1-4|NA
TGTGCCAGCAGTTACTCCATGGGAGGTGAAAAACTGTTTTTT
CASSYSMGGEKLFF
>many|TRBV3-1|TRBJ2-1|NA
TGTGCCAGCAGCCAAACCCAGACCCCTGTAGCGAATGAGCAGTTCTTC
CASSQTQTPVANEQFF
>few|TRBV11-1|TRBJ2-5|NA
TGTGCCAGCTTACTAGCAGTCCAAGAGACCCAGTACTTC
CASLLAVQETQYF
>few|TRBV30|TRBJ1-1|NA
TGTGCCTGGAGTAGTGCGGGGAACACTGAAGCTTTCTTT
CAWSSAGNTEAFF
>many|TRBV20-1|TRBJ2-3|TRBD2
TGCAGTGCTGGAGGTCGGGGGGGATACACAGATACGCAGTATTTT
CSAGGRGGYTDTQYF
>few|TRBV20-1|TRBJ1-6|NA
TGCAGTGCTAGAATATCATCCGACTATAATTCACCCCTCCACTTT
CSARISSDYNSPLHF
>NA|TRBV15|TRBJ2-7|TRBD2
TGTGCCACCAGCAGAGATAGACTAGCGGGGCGTGAGCAGTACTTC
CATSRDRLAGREQYF
>few|TRBV19|TRBJ1-3|NA
TGTGCCAGTAGTCCACGATCCGGGGCTCGTCGGGGAAACACCATATATTTT
CASSPRSGARRGNTIYF
>many|TRBV20-1|TRBJ1-5|NA
TGCAGTGCCTCCGGGAGTGCAAGTCAGCCCCAGCATTTT
CSASGSASQPQHF
>many|TRBV12-3/TRBV12-4|TRBJ1-5|NA
TGTGCCAGCAGTTTAGGGGCACAGGGAGTCAATCAGCCCCAGCATTTT
CASSLGAQGVNQPQHF
>few|TRBV14|TRBJ2-3|NA
TGTGCCAGCAGCCAATGGTTGCAAGATACGCAGTATTTT
CASSQWLQDTQYF
>many|TRBV27|TRBJ2-3|NA
TGTGCCAGCAGTTTATATGACGGTAGCACAGATACGCAGTATTTT
CASSLYDGSTDTQYF
>NA|TRBV27|TRBJ2-1|NA
TGTGCCGGCAGTTTAGGGCCGTTGAATGAGCAGTTCTTC
CAGSLGPLNEQFF
>many|TRBV18|TRBJ2-5|NA
TGTGCCAGCTCACCGGGAATCGAGGAGACCCAGTACTTC
CASSPGIEETQYF
>few|TRBV18|TRBJ1-6|TRBD1
TGTGCCAGCTCACCTCGCCGGGACAGGGGTGGGTCACCCCTCCACTTT
CASSPRRDRGGSPLHF
>few|TRBV4-1|TRBJ2-1|TRBD2
TGCGCCAGCAGCCAAAGATCCCCTAGCGGGGGGGCCTCGCCCTACAATGAGCAGTTCTTC
CASSQRSPSGGASPYNEQFF
>many|TRBV2|TRBJ1-3|TRBD1
TGTGCCAGCAGGGGGACAGCAGGAAACACCATATATTTT
CASRGTAGNTIYF
>NA|TRBV28|TRBJ1-5|NA
TGTGCCAGCAGTTTTTCCAGGGTTCAGCCCCAGCATTTT
CASSFSRVQPQHF
>many|TRBV7-4|TRBJ2-2|NA
TGTGCCAGCAGCTTACCGGCCGGGGAGCTGTTTTTT
CASSLPAGELFF
>many|TRBV28|TRBJ2-1|TRBD1
TGTGCCAGCAGTTTAACGACAGGGGTTGAGCAGTTCTTC
CASSLTTGVEQFF
>many|TRBV7-2|TRBJ2-3|NA
TGTGCCAGCAGCTTTCCGGGCATGGCCGCAGATACGCAGTATTTT
CASSFPGMAADTQYF
>many|TRBV5-5|TRBJ1-1|TRBD1
TGTGCCAGCAGCCCCCGGGACAGGGGAGTTACTGAAGCTTTCTTT
CASSPRDRGVTEAFF